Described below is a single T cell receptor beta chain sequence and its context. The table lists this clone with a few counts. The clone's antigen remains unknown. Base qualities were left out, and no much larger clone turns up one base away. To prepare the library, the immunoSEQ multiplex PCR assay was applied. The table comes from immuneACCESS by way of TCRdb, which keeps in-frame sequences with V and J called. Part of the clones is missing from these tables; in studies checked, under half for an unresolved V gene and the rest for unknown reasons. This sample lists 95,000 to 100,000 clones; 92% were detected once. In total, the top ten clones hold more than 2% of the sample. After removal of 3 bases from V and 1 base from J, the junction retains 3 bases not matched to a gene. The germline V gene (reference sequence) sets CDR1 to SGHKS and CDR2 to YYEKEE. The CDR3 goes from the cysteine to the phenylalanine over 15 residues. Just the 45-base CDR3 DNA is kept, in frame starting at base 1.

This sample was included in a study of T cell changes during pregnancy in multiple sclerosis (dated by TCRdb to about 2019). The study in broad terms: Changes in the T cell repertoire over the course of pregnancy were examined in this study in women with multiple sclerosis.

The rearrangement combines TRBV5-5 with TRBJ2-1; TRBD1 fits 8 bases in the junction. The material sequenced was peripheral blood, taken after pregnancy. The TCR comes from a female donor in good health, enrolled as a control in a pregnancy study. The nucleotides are TGTGCCAGCAGCTCAAACAGGGGGTCCTACAATGAGCAGTTCTTC. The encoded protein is CASSSNRGSYNEQFF.